The 26 T cell receptor beta chains in this list originate from one sample, sequenced in a study of T cells in localized non-small cell lung cancer. The assay was immunoSEQ multiplex PCR, and TCRdb's table has in-frame clones only and misses some. The sample lists 86,000 or so clones; roughly four fifths were seen once. The sequences come from peripheral blood, collected before any cancer treatment. These receptors were taken from a man aged 35-75 years with stage I lung adenocarcinoma.

This chain joins TRBV7-2 and TRBJ2-7; maybe TRBD1 (7 bases). Germline lookup yields CDR1 SGHTA and CDR2 FQGNSA. The V end lost 2 bases, the J end lost 3 bases, and 17 bases lay between the germline ends. This CDR3 has 16 residues. This CDR3 reads CASSLTLQGGRYEQYF. CDR3 in DNA: TGTGCCAGCAGCTTAACCCTCCAGGGGGGCCGCTACGAGCAGTACTTC.

The V and J genes are TRBV28 and TRBJ1-5; no definite D call. In germline, CDR1 is MDHEN, CDR2 SYDVKM. This CDR3 is 12 amino acids long. The V end was cut by 3 bases, the J end by 2 bases, with 2 bases between. CDR3: CASSFGNQPQHF. The DNA of the CDR3 is TGTGCCAGCAGTTTCGGCAATCAGCCCCAGCATTTT.

The rearrangement uses TRBV23-1 and TRBJ1-5; D may be TRBD1 (5 bases). TRBV23-1 is an ORF, and what it does is uncertain. The CDR3 loop spans 23 amino acids. V was cut by 0 bases and J by 2 bases, with 32 bases left in between. This CDR3 reads CASSQSAPALGLRGAGGNQPQHF. The CDR3 DNA sequence: TGCGCCAGCAGTCAATCGGCGCCTGCCCTGGGATTACGCGGGGCCGGAGGCAATCAGCCCCAGCATTTT.

This clone was recorded a few times. The chain recombines TRBV2 with TRBJ1-2, with 8 bases identical to TRBD1. V lost 4 bases to trimming and J lost 4 bases; unmatched junction nucleotides: 5. Germline V gene lookup returns CDR1 SNHLY and CDR2 FYNNEI. The CDR3 loop spans 14 amino acids. CDR3 protein: CASSGQGRGYGYTF. The CDR3, as DNA: TGTGCCAGCAGTGGACAGGGGCGAGGCTATGGCTACACCTTC.

The chain couples TRBV6-5 to TRBJ1-5; no clear D gene. The CDR3 length is 15 residues. Germline CDR1 is MNHEY and CDR2 is SVGAGI. V lost 2 bases, J lost 0 bases, and 8 bases lay in between. CDR3 bases: TGTGCCAGCAGTTACCCTTTGGATAGCAATCAGCCCCAGCATTTT. Its protein is CASSYPLDSNQPQHF.

There are many counts of this clone. This chain links TRBV5-1 with TRBJ2-7; possibly TRBD1 or TRBD2 for D (6 bases each). Germline V CDR1 and CDR2: SGHRS, YFSETQ. The V end was cut by 0 bases, the J end by 6 bases, with 10 bases between. The CDR3 has 13 amino acids. The DNA of the CDR3 is TGCGCCAGCAGCTTGGTAGAGGGGGGCGAGCAGTACTTC. The encoded protein is CASSLVEGGEQYF.

The table lists this clone with a count of one. The CDR3 loop reads CASSQDETSSYNSPLHF. The CDR3 nucleotides read TGCGCCAGCAGCCAAGATGAGACCAGCTCCTATAATTCACCCCTCCACTTT. The V and J genes are TRBV4-1 and TRBJ1-6, with D uncertain. Germline CDR1 and CDR2: MGHRA and YSYEKL. V was pared by 0 bases and J by 0 bases, with 9 bases between. This CDR3 region has 17 residues.

The chain joins TRBV6-6 to TRBJ2-3, with D perhaps matching TRBD1 (6 bases). V lost 2 bases, J lost 6 bases, and 12 bases lay in between. This CDR3 is built from 14 residues. Germline-derived CDR1 and CDR2 are MNHNY and SVGAGI (reference sequence). This CDR3 reads CASSYGYRADTQYF. The CDR3, as DNA: TGTGCCAGCAGTTACGGCTACAGGGCGGATACGCAGTATTTT.

The chain has TRBV5-1 and TRBJ2-1; 9 nucleotides align to TRBD1. Germline V gene lookup returns CDR1 SGHRS and CDR2 YFSETQ. Trimming took 0 bases from V and 7 from J; bases not matched to a gene: 8. The CDR3 has 16 amino acids. The CDR3 reads CASSLEAKGQGNEQFF. CDR3 nucleotide sequence: TGCGCCAGCAGCTTGGAAGCAAAGGGACAGGGTAATGAGCAGTTCTTC.

V and J are TRBV29-1 and TRBJ1-5; D is ambiguous. Per germline, CDR1 SQVTM and CDR2 ANQGSEA. The ends were cut back, 4 bases at V and 5 bases at J, with 6 bases in the middle. CDR3 length: 11 residues. CDR3: CSVGEDQPQHF. The CDR3 DNA reads as TGCAGCGTTGGAGAGGATCAGCCCCAGCATTTT.

The chain has TRBV5-8 and TRBJ1-1, with 7 bases aligning to TRBD1. V was clipped by 2 bases and J by 4 bases; unmatched bases: 8. CDR1 and CDR2 from the germline V gene are SGHTS and YDEGEE. CDR3 length equals 15 residues. CDR3 in amino acids: CASSFRQGGATEAFF. The CDR3 bases are TGTGCCAGCAGCTTTCGACAGGGTGGGGCCACTGAAGCTTTCTTT.

Only a few counts were recorded for this clone. The rearrangement joins TRBV5-1 to TRBJ1-5; D is unresolved. Looked up from germline, CDR1 is SGHRS and CDR2 is YFSETQ. Trimming pared 2 bases from V and 1 base from J, leaving 4 bases between. This CDR3 is built from 13 residues. The CDR3 DNA reads as TGCGCCAGCAGCTTCGGGAGCAATCAGCCCCAGCATTTT. It yields the protein CASSFGSNQPQHF.

This chain links TRBV15 with TRBJ2-2; 9 nucleotides agree with TRBD2. The V segment lost 2 bases and the J segment 3 bases; nucleotides outside the gene matches: 10. Per germline, CDR1 LNHNV and CDR2 YYDKDF (reference sequence). The CDR3 extends over 18 amino acids. The CDR3 is CATSRIRGGEYDTGELFF. CDR3 bases: TGTGCCACCAGCAGAATACGCGGGGGGGAATACGACACCGGGGAGCTGTTTTTT.

The V call is TRBV7-5, the J call TRBJ2-3; the D segment call TRBD2 is taken from the table without a DNA check. TRBV7-5 is an annotated pseudogene. There are 11 residues in the CDR3. CDR3 DNA sequence: TGTGCCAGAAGCTCGGCAGATACGCAGTATTTT. This gives the protein CARSSADTQYF.

This chain uses TRBV6-1 with TRBJ2-1, with 11 bases that match TRBD2. CDR1 and CDR2 (germline): MNHNS, SASEGT. V shed 4 bases, J shed 6 bases, and the junction held 2 bases outside the gene matches. CDR3 length: 14 residues. The CDR3 DNA is TGTGCCAGCAGTGTTCTAGCGGGAGGCAATGAGCAGTTCTTC. It yields the protein CASSVLAGGNEQFF.

This clone is a singleton in its sample. The genes are TRBV28 and TRBJ2-7; 7 nucleotides align to TRBD2. J was trimmed by 3 bases and V by 7 bases; bases with no gene match: 21. The CDR3 runs 18 residues. CDR1 and CDR2 (germline): MDHEN, SYDVKM. The CDR3 protein is CASTSPGGYSGSSYEQYF. CDR3 nucleotides: TGTGCCAGCACCTCCCCGGGGGGTTATAGCGGGTCTAGCTACGAGCAGTACTTC.

The chain is built from TRBV5-1 and TRBJ2-3, with D uncertain. Germline V gene data show CDR1 as SGHRS and CDR2 as YFSETQ. With 4 bases removed from V and 0 bases from J, the gap between germline ends came to 9 bases. This CDR3 has 14 amino acids. The CDR3 loop reads CASSRAPSTDTQYF. CDR3 nucleotides: TGCGCCAGCAGCCGGGCCCCGAGCACAGATACGCAGTATTTT. Variable domain in full (rest from reference TRBV5-1 and TRBJ2-3): KAGVTQTPRYLIKTRGQQVTLSCSPISGHRSVSWYQQTPGQGLQFLFEYFSETQRNKGNFPGRFSGRQFSNSRSEMNVSTLELGDSALYLCASSRAPSTDTQYFGPGTRLTVL.

The gene calls are TRBV19 and TRBJ2-5, with D perhaps TRBD1 (6 bases). Germline CDR1 and CDR2: LNHDA and SQIVND (reference sequence). Trimming removed 3 bases at V and 2 bases at J, with 13 bases between. The CDR3 spans 15 residues. For the CDR3, the DNA is TGTGCCAGTAGTATTTTGGGGGCGGAACAAGAGACCCAGTACTTC. It encodes CASSILGAEQETQYF.

V gene TRBV7-9 combines with J gene TRBJ2-7; 7 positions agree with TRBD2. The CDR3 spans 17 residues. The V and J ends lost 1 base and 0 bases, in that order; junction bases with no gene match: 9. Germline CDR1 SEHNR, CDR2 FQNEAQ (reference sequence). CDR3 protein: CASSLVTGGSSSYEQYF. The CDR3 region has the DNA TGTGCCAGCAGCTTAGTCACGGGGGGATCAAGCTCCTACGAGCAGTACTTC.

The CDR3 is CAWGKRARGTNEKLFF. The CDR3 DNA sequence: TGTGCCTGGGGGAAACGGGCGAGAGGAACTAATGAAAAACTGTTTTTT. The chain has TRBV30 and TRBJ1-4; D ambiguous. CDR3 length equals 16 residues. In germline, CDR1 is GTSNPN, CDR2 SVGIG (reference sequence). The V gene lost 5 bases and the J gene lost 1 base, with 17 bases spanning the gap.

V is TRBV9 and J is TRBJ2-7; perhaps TRBD2 as D (6 bases). V was clipped by 3 bases and J by 6 bases, with 13 bases between them. The CDR3 sequence is 13 residues long. CDR1 and CDR2 (germline): SGDLS, YYNGEE. Here the CDR3 DNA reads TGTGCCAGCAGCGACTTCGGAGGGTCCGAGCAGTACTTC. Protein: CASSDFGGSEQYF.

The rearrangement uses TRBV6-1 and TRBJ2-7; 7 bases map to TRBD2. The CDR3 runs to 16 residues. J was trimmed by 0 bases and V by 7 bases; bases with no gene match: 12. From germline, CDR1 is MNHNS and CDR2 SASEGT. The CDR3 DNA sequence: TGTGCCAGCACTGATGTGGGGCTAGCGGCCTCCTACGAGCAGTACTTC. Protein sequence: CASTDVGLAASYEQYF.

The CDR3 protein is CASKQGSNTEAFF. The CDR3 DNA reads TGTGCCAGCAAACAGGGATCGAACACTGAAGCTTTCTTT. V and J are TRBV25-1 and TRBJ1-1; possible D gene TRBD1, 6 bases. CDR1 is MGHDK, CDR2 SYGVNS, per germline. The V gene lost 7 bases and the J gene lost 1 base, with 10 bases spanning the gap. The CDR3 sequence is 13 residues long.

The DNA for the CDR3 is TGTGCCAGCCGATTTCTCACCGGGGAGCTGTTTTTT. Residues: CASRFLTGELFF. The chain joins TRBV6-5 to TRBJ2-2; no definite D call. Germline CDR1 MNHEY, CDR2 SVGAGI. This CDR3 region has 12 residues. The V end lost 8 bases, the J end lost 4 bases, and 8 bases lay between the germline ends.

The chain combines TRBV2 with TRBJ2-6, with D tentatively TRBD1 (6 bases). Trimming cost V 3 bases and J 4 bases, with 7 bases left between them. CDR1 is SNHLY, CDR2 FYNNEI, per germline. The CDR3 loop spans 14 amino acids. CDR3 DNA: TGTGCCAGCAGTGACAGGGGAGGGGCCAACGTCCTGACTTTC. Protein: CASSDRGGANVLTF.

The V call is TRBV18, the J call TRBJ2-1; D uncertain. V shed 3 bases and J shed 3 bases, with 6 bases lying between them. The germline V gene encodes CDR1 KGHSH and CDR2 LQKENI. The CDR3 sequence is 13 residues long. The CDR3 bases are TGTGCCAGCTCACCGCCCATCTACAATGAGCAGTTCTTC. It yields the protein CASSPPIYNEQFF.